Below are 30 T cell receptor beta chains sequenced from a single sample in a study of T cells in localized non-small cell lung cancer. The repertoire was sequenced with immunoSEQ multiplex PCR; TCRdb's copy has only in-frame clones and lacks some. The table lists some 10,000 clones, roughly 84% of them singletons, with about 8.3% in the top ten. The material sequenced was peripheral blood, taken before any cancer treatment. These receptor sequences come from a male donor aged 60 or older with stage III lung adenocarcinoma.

The chain uses TRBV5-1 and TRBJ1-4, with D hard to call. The CDR3 loop spans 13 amino acids. The germline gives CDR1 SGHRS, CDR2 YFSETQ. The V end was cut by 2 bases, the J end by 4 bases, with 6 bases between. CDR3 sequence reads: CASSFADNEKLFF. CDR3 bases: TGCGCCAGCAGCTTTGCCGATAATGAAAAACTGTTTTTT. Filled out from reference TRBV5-1 and TRBJ1-4, the complete variable domain reads KAGVTQTPRYLIKTRGQQVTLSCSPISGHRSVSWYQQTPGQGLQFLFEYFSETQRNKGNFPGRFSGRQFSNSRSEMNVSTLELGDSALYLCASSFADNEKLFFGSGTQLSVL.

This clone was observed once. The chain carries TRBV6-9 and TRBJ1-6; 7 bases agree with TRBD1. The CDR3 totals 15 residues. Losses at the gene ends were 6 bases for V and 7 bases for J; bases not matched to a gene: 9. The V gene's germline CDR1 is MNHGY and CDR2 SVAAGI. The CDR3 DNA reads as TGTGCCAGCAGCATGGGACAGAGACCAAATTCACCCCTCCACTTT. As protein: CASSMGQRPNSPLHF.

This clone was seen only a few times. The same CDR3 also results from other DNA sequences found in this sample. V gene TRBV27 combines with J gene TRBJ1-5; no definite D call. The CDR3 extends over 15 amino acids. Trimming stripped 6 bases from V and 1 base from J, with 13 bases between. Germline V lookup: CDR1 MNHEY, CDR2 SMNVEV (reference sequence). CDR3 in DNA: TGTGCCAGCAGCCCCTACTCCCCCAGCAATCAGCCCCAGCATTTT. Amino acid sequence: CASSPYSPSNQPQHF.

The V and J genes are TRBV10-3 and TRBJ2-5, with D perhaps matching TRBD1 (5 bases). Germline CDR1 is ENHRY and CDR2 is SYGVKD. V lost 2 bases and J 2 bases, leaving 9 bases between the germline ends. The CDR3 has 14 amino acids. The CDR3 DNA follows: TGTGCCATCAGTGAGGTAGCAGGGCAAGAGACCCAGTACTTC. Translating it yields CAISEVAGQETQYF.

The J gene is TRBJ2-1, the V gene TRBV4-2; 7 bases agree with TRBD2. This CDR3 spans 15 amino acids. V was clipped by 8 bases and J by 1 base; unmatched bases: 8. The germline CDR1 and CDR2 sequences are LGHNA and YNFKEQ. CDR3 sequence (DNA): TGTGCCAGCGTGAGGACGGGAGGTTCCTACAATGAGCAGTTCTTC. It codes for CASVRTGGSYNEQFF.

This rearrangement joins TRBV5-6 to TRBJ2-3; no clear D gene. Germline CDR1 is SGHDT and CDR2 is YYEEEE. The CDR3 has 11 amino acids. With 2 bases removed from V and 7 bases from J, the gap between germline ends came to 5 bases. The CDR3 loop reads CASSFGNTQYF. CDR3 nucleotides: TGTGCCAGCAGCTTTGGGAATACGCAGTATTTT.

The chain has TRBV5-6 and TRBJ2-3; 8 bases line up with TRBD1. The CDR3 is made up of 17 amino acids. Germline CDR1 reads SGHDT; CDR2 reads YYEEEE. V lost 4 bases, J lost 3 bases, and 13 bases stayed unmatched. CDR3 sequence (DNA): TGTGCCAGCAGCCCAACCTTGACAGGGGACTTAACAGATACGCAGTATTTT. It translates to CASSPTLTGDLTDTQYF.

The chain is built from TRBV7-9 and TRBJ2-2, with TRBD1 identical over 8 bases. V was pared by 0 bases and J by 4 bases, with 7 bases of the junction left unmatched. The CDR3 sequence is 17 residues long. Germline V gives CDR1 SEHNR, CDR2 FQNEAQ (reference sequence). The CDR3 nucleotides read TGTGCCAGCAGCTTAGCTATCAGGACAGGGACCACCGGGGAGCTGTTTTTT. Amino acid sequence: CASSLAIRTGTTGELFF.

The V gene is TRBV7-6, the J gene TRBJ2-7; D gene uncertain. From germline, CDR1 is SGHVS and CDR2 FNYEAQ. The CDR3 sequence is 14 residues long. V shed 4 bases and J shed 0 bases, with 10 bases lying between them. This chain's CDR3 is CASSSNPSSYEQYF. Here the CDR3 DNA reads TGTGCCAGCAGCTCTAACCCTTCCTCCTACGAGCAGTACTTC. The whole variable domain, filled in from reference TRBV7-6 and TRBJ2-7, reads GAGVSQSPRYKVTKRGQDVALRCDPISGHVSLYWYRQALGQGPEFLTYFNYEAQQDKSGLPNDRFSAERPEGSISTLTIQRTEQRDSAMYRCASSSNPSSYEQYFGPGTRLTVT.

The chain recombines TRBV11-1 with TRBJ2-3; D gene uncertain. Germline-derived CDR1 and CDR2 are SGHAT and FQDESV (reference sequence). The CDR3 sequence is 15 residues long. Trimming pared 2 bases from V and 1 base from J, leaving 10 bases between. The CDR3: CASSLNGIRTDTQYF. CDR3 DNA sequence: TGTGCCAGCAGCTTAAATGGGATTCGCACAGATACGCAGTATTTT.

In its sample, this clone was seen once. The chain employs TRBV9 and TRBJ1-1; 8 nucleotides agree with TRBD1. This CDR3 has 16 amino acids. J gave up 0 bases and V 0 bases, and 4 bases lay outside the gene matches. In germline, CDR1 is SGDLS, CDR2 YYNGEE. The CDR3 nucleotides are TGTGCCAGCAGCGTAGTGTCAGGGGGCTTGAACACTGAAGCTTTCTTT. It codes for CASSVVSGGLNTEAFF.

V usage is TRBV25-1 and J usage is TRBJ1-2; tentatively, D is TRBD1 (5 bases). Germline CDR1 is MGHDK and CDR2 is SYGVNS. V was pared by 3 bases and J by 8 bases, with 16 bases between. This CDR3 spans 14 amino acids. CDR3 DNA: TGTGCCAGCAGTGATCGAGCAGGGTATAACGGCTACACCTTC. Its translation: CASSDRAGYNGYTF.

The chain links TRBV4-1 to TRBJ2-7, with D perhaps TRBD1 (6 bases). Per germline, CDR1 MGHRA and CDR2 YSYEKL. V lost 1 base to trimming and J lost 5 bases, with 12 bases between them. CDR3 length: 14 residues. CDR3: CASSQVVGGHEQYF. DNA for the CDR3: TGCGCCAGCAGCCAAGTAGTTGGGGGCCACGAGCAGTACTTC.

This chain uses TRBV19 with TRBJ2-1; 9 positions match TRBD2. Germline trimming cut 1 base from V and 0 bases from J; bases unmatched to any gene: 1. Germline lookup yields CDR1 LNHDA and CDR2 SQIVND (reference sequence). This CDR3 is built from 16 residues. The DNA for the CDR3 is TGTGCCAGTAGTATAGCTAGCGGGAACTCCTACAATGAGCAGTTCTTC. It translates to CASSIASGNSYNEQFF.

V usage is TRBV29-1 and J usage is TRBJ2-7, with D possibly being TRBD2 (5 bases). Trimming stripped 1 base from V and 6 bases from J, with 19 bases between. CDR1 and CDR2 (germline): SQVTM, ANQGSEA. The CDR3 extends over 15 amino acids. The CDR3 DNA reads as TGCAGCGTTGAAGGCTTATACGGGAACCGGTTCGAGCAGTACTTC. Its translation is CSVEGLYGNRFEQYF.

This rearrangement joins TRBV2 to TRBJ1-2; D unresolved. The CDR3 is made up of 15 amino acids. Germline-derived CDR1 and CDR2 are SNHLY and FYNNEI. V lost 0 bases and J lost 5, with 13 bases in between. For the CDR3, the DNA is TGTGCCAGCAGTGAAGCGCTAGGCAGCCCTTATGGCTACACCTTC. It is translated as CASSEALGSPYGYTF.

The chain has TRBV6-5 and TRBJ1-2; no firm D call. V was clipped by 2 bases and J by 2 bases, with 3 bases between them. CDR3 size: 12 residues. The V gene's germline CDR1 is MNHEY and CDR2 SVGAGI. CDR3 bases: TGTGCCAGCAGTTACGGGAACTATGGCTACACCTTC. Encoded protein: CASSYGNYGYTF.

The chain links TRBV19 to TRBJ1-2; the match to TRBD1 covers 8 bases. The CDR3 totals 15 residues. From germline, CDR1 is LNHDA and CDR2 SQIVND (reference sequence). J lost 2 bases, V lost 6 bases, and 8 bases had no gene match. The CDR3, as DNA: TGTGCCAGTAGCCCGGACAGGGAAGCGAACTATGGCTACACCTTC. Amino acids: CASSPDREANYGYTF.

The CDR3: CASGWDRGREAFF. In DNA, the CDR3 is TGTGCCAGCGGATGGGACAGGGGGCGTGAAGCTTTCTTT. V and J are TRBV6-1 and TRBJ1-1, with TRBD1 matching 12 bases. This CDR3 contains 13 residues. The junction had 5 bases not matched to a gene; V was cut back by 8 bases and J by 7 bases. Looked up from germline, CDR1 is MNHNS and CDR2 is SASEGT.

J is TRBJ1-5 and V is TRBV5-1, with 8 bases fitting TRBD1. V shed 4 bases, J shed 5 bases, and the junction held 5 bases outside the gene matches. Germline CDR1 reads SGHRS; CDR2 reads YFSETQ. CDR3 size: 14 residues. CDR3 nucleotides: TGCGCCAGCAGCACCGGGACAGGCGATCAGCCCCAGCATTTT. It yields the protein CASSTGTGDQPQHF. The variable domain in full, with the rest retrieved from reference TRBV5-1 and TRBJ1-5, is KAGVTQTPRYLIKTRGQQVTLSCSPISGHRSVSWYQQTPGQGLQFLFEYFSETQRNKGNFPGRFSGRQFSNSRSEMNVSTLELGDSALYLCASSTGTGDQPQHFGDGTRLSIL.

V usage is TRBV7-9 and J usage is TRBJ1-1; D unclear. V was cut by 1 base and J by 4 bases, with 7 bases left in between. Germline lookup yields CDR1 SEHNR and CDR2 FQNEAQ (reference sequence). The CDR3 is 13 residues long. The CDR3 protein is CASSLVFSTEAFF. CDR3 sequence (DNA): TGTGCCAGCAGCTTAGTATTCTCCACTGAAGCTTTCTTT.

The chain carries TRBV5-6 and TRBJ2-5; D may be TRBD2 (5 bases). Germline V gene lookup returns CDR1 SGHDT and CDR2 YYEEEE. The CDR3 has 14 residues. V lost 0 bases and J 4 bases, leaving 10 bases between the germline ends. CDR3 sequence reads: CASSLAGFRETQYF. Written as DNA, the CDR3 is TGTGCCAGCAGCTTGGCGGGGTTCCGAGAGACCCAGTACTTC.

V is TRBV5-6 and J is TRBJ2-5; 8 bases line up with TRBD1. The CDR3 is made up of 14 amino acids. Germline V CDR1 and CDR2: SGHDT, YYEEEE. Trimming took 3 bases from V and 4 from J; bases not matched to a gene: 5. This CDR3 is CASSYRTGGETQYF. The CDR3 DNA follows: TGTGCCAGCAGCTATCGAACAGGGGGAGAGACCCAGTACTTC. The whole variable domain, filled in from reference TRBV5-6 and TRBJ2-5, reads DAGVTQSPTHLIKTRGQQVTLRCSPKSGHDTVSWYQQALGQGPQFIFQYYEEEERQRGNFPDRFSGHQFPNYSSELNVNALLLGDSALYLCASSYRTGGETQYFGPGTRLLVL.

Regarding this clone: Mismatch with germline at one junction end may stem from a read error. The V gene is TRBV11-2, the J gene TRBJ1-1, with D unresolved. This CDR3 contains 13 residues. Germline V gives CDR1 SGHAT, CDR2 FQNNGV. CDR3 loop: CASSPNRNTEAFF. CDR3 coding DNA: TGCGCCAGCAGCCCGAACAGGAACACTGAAGCTTTCTTT.

The chain recombines TRBV15 with TRBJ2-1; TRBD2 aligns across 10 bases. The CDR3 consists of 16 residues. With V trimmed by 2 bases and J by 4 bases, 5 bases remained unmatched. The germline CDR1 and CDR2 sequences are LNHNV and YYDKDF (reference sequence). CDR3 sequence (DNA): TGTGCCACCAGCAGACGGACTAGCGGATTGTACAATGAGCAGTTCTTC. Translation gives CATSRRTSGLYNEQFF.

This clone is medium-sized in the sample. The rearrangement links TRBV5-1 to TRBJ1-1; D remains ambiguous. V lost 4 bases, J lost 7 bases, and 11 bases lay in between. The length of the CDR3 is 12 residues. Per germline, CDR1 SGHRS and CDR2 YFSETQ. The CDR3 protein is CASSRDGYEAFF. The DNA for the CDR3 is TGCGCCAGCAGCCGAGACGGTTATGAAGCTTTCTTT.

This rearrangement joins TRBV18 to TRBJ2-7; D is uncertain. Germline V gives CDR1 KGHSH, CDR2 LQKENI. V was trimmed by 1 base and J by 5 bases, leaving 9 bases between them. The CDR3 is 13 amino acids. The CDR3 nucleotides read TGTGCCAGCTCACCACGCGGCAGTGACGAGCAGTACTTC. The encoded protein is CASSPRGSDEQYF.

This rearrangement joins TRBV29-1 to TRBJ1-2, with TRBD1 matching 10 bases. Unmatched junction bases numbered 17, after V lost 8 bases and J lost 8 bases. CDR1 is SQVTM and CDR2 is ANQGSEA in the germline V gene. CDR3 length equals 15 residues. The CDR3 nucleotides read TGCAGCACACGACAGGGGGCCGCCCAGTCTGAGGGCTACACCTTC. Protein: CSTRQGAAQSEGYTF.

Turning to this clone: The CDR3 carries no conserved terminal phenylalanine or tryptophan, so it likely arises from a read error. No DNA is shown, since the ends of the CDR3 on it are uncertain; the CDR3 is the one TCRdb lists. The rearrangement uses TRBV12-1 and TRBJ1-6; TRBD1 is the table's D call and was not checked against the DNA. TRBV12-1 is reported as a pseudogene. With termini counted, the CDR3 has 10 amino acids. CDR3 protein: CASSVRLRSG.

V gene TRBV7-6 combines with J gene TRBJ1-2, with a possible D match to TRBD1 (6 bases). The V end was cut by 0 bases, the J end by 8 bases, with 16 bases between. Germline V lookup: CDR1 SGHVS, CDR2 FNYEAQ. CDR3 length: 15 residues. CDR3 nucleotides: TGTGCCAGCAGCTTAGCCGACAGGCCGCTCTCCGGCTACACCTTC. It codes for CASSLADRPLSGYTF.